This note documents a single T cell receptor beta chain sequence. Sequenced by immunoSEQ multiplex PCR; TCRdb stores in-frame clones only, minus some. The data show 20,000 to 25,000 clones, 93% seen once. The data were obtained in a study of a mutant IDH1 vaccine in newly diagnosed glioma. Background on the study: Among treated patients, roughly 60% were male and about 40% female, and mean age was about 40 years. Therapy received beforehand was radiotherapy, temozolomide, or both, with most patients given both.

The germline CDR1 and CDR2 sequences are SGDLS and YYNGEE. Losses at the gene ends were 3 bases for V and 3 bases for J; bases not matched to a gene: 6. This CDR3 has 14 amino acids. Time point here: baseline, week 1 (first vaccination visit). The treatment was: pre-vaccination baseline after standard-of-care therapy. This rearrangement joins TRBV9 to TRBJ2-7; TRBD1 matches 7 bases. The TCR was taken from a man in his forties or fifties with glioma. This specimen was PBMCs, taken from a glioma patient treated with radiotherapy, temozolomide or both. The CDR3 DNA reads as TGTGCCAGCAGCGCAGGTCGACAGGGCTACGAGCAGTACTTC. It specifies CASSAGRQGYEQYF.